The 30 T cell receptor beta chains presented below share a single source sample, sequenced in a study of T cell responses to AZD1222 COVID-19 vaccine. Only in-frame clones appear in the TCRdb table, and some are missing; sequencing was by immunoSEQ multiplex PCR. Seen here are 150,000 to 200,000 clones, about nine tenths observed once, and the top ten hold 2.5% to 3%. Specimen: peripheral blood, collected on day 0 of AZD1222 vaccination. The receptors here all came from an adult in good health.

This clone turned up a few times. The chain is built from TRBV14 and TRBJ2-7, with no clear D. Per germline, CDR1 SGHDN and CDR2 FVKESK. The CDR3 loop spans 15 amino acids. V was clipped by 3 bases and J by 0 bases, with 12 bases between them. The CDR3 sequence is CASSHLVTSSYEQYF. CDR3 nucleotide sequence: TGTGCCAGCAGCCACCTCGTTACAAGCTCCTACGAGCAGTACTTC.

V and J are TRBV11-2 and TRBJ2-5, with TRBD1 matching 8 bases. The germline V gene has CDR1 SGHAT and CDR2 FQNNGV. J lost 0 bases, V lost 1 base, and 4 bases had no gene match. The CDR3 has 16 amino acids. The CDR3 protein is CASSLGRDRYQETQYF. CDR3 DNA sequence: TGTGCCAGCAGCTTAGGACGGGACAGGTACCAAGAGACCCAGTACTTC.

The CDR3: CASSLASRDTEAFF. The CDR3 DNA follows: TGTGCCAGCAGCTTAGCGTCAAGGGACACTGAAGCTTTCTTT. The chain is built from TRBV7-8 and TRBJ1-1; no definite D call. The V end was cut by 0 bases, the J end by 3 bases, with 8 bases between. CDR1 and CDR2 (germline): SGHVS, FQNEAQ. The CDR3 runs 14 residues. Full variable domain (outside the CDR3, taken from reference TRBV7-8 and TRBJ1-1): GAGVSQSPRYKVAKRGQDVALRCDPISGHVSLFWYQQALGQGPEFLTYFQNEAQLDKSGLPSDRFFAERPEGSVSTLKIQRTQQEDSAVYLCASSLASRDTEAFFGQGTRLTVV.

The chain joins TRBV19 to TRBJ2-3, with D unresolved. The CDR3 is made up of 15 amino acids. In germline, CDR1 is LNHDA, CDR2 SQIVND (reference sequence). Trimming removed 3 bases at V and 0 bases at J, with 10 bases between. In DNA form, the CDR3 reads TGTGCCAGTAGTATGGTAGCCGTTAGCACAGATACGCAGTATTTT. Its translation is CASSMVAVSTDTQYF. Filled out from reference TRBV19 and TRBJ2-3, the complete variable domain reads DGGITQSPKYLFRKEGQNVTLSCEQNLNHDAMYWYRQDPGQGLRLIYYSQIVNDFQKGDIAEGYSVSREKKESFPLTVTSAQKNPTAFYLCASSMVAVSTDTQYFGPGTRLTVL.

The genes are TRBV10-3 and TRBJ1-3; 7 nucleotides align to TRBD1. Trimming cost V 6 bases and J 0 bases; bases outside gene matches: 8. The CDR3 extends over 16 amino acids. CDR1 is ENHRY, CDR2 SYGVKD, per germline. The CDR3 loop reads CAIRGDRGYSGNTIYF. In DNA, the CDR3 is TGTGCCATCAGGGGGGACAGAGGCTACTCTGGAAACACCATATATTTT.

This sequence joins TRBV19 and TRBJ1-1; D is uncertain. V lost 1 base and J 1 base, leaving 7 bases between the germline ends. The CDR3 spans 14 residues. Germline lookup yields CDR1 LNHDA and CDR2 SQIVND (reference sequence). The CDR3 bases are TGTGCCAGTAGTATAGGGCCCGGGAACACTGAAGCTTTCTTT. This encodes CASSIGPGNTEAFF.

The J gene is TRBJ2-3, the V gene TRBV27, with a weak D call TRBD2 (5 bases). Looked up from germline, CDR1 is MNHEY and CDR2 is SMNVEV (reference sequence). The CDR3 runs to 14 residues. Trimming cost V 4 bases and J 2 bases, with 10 bases left between them. The CDR3 nucleotides read TGTGCCAGCAGTTATCTCCTAGCCACAGATACGCAGTATTTT. As protein: CASSYLLATDTQYF.

Concerning this clone: The junction shows a germline mismatch at one end, possibly a read error. The chain carries TRBV3-1 (or the pseudogene TRBV3-2) and TRBJ1-3, with 7 nucleotides matching TRBD1. Germline-derived CDR1 and CDR2 are LGHDT and YNNKEL (reference sequence). There are 12 residues in the CDR3. The CDR3 coding sequence is TGTGCCAGCAGCCATTCCCGCCGGGACAGATACTTT. Protein: CASSHSRRDRYF.

J is TRBJ2-3 and V is TRBV5-1; tentatively, D is TRBD2 (6 bases). V was shortened by 0 bases and J by 1 base, with 9 bases between the two germline ends. CDR3 length: 15 residues. Germline V CDR1 and CDR2: SGHRS, YFSETQ. CDR3 region: CASSLGDSRTDTQYF. DNA for the CDR3: TGCGCCAGCAGCTTGGGGGACTCCCGCACAGATACGCAGTATTTT.

The rearrangement uses TRBV12-3 or TRBV12-4 and TRBJ1-1, with unresolved D. V lost 1 base and J lost 1, with 1 base in between. The CDR3 covers 12 residues. CDR3 sequence: CASSLENTEAFF. The CDR3, as DNA: TGTGCCAGCAGTTTAGAGAACACTGAAGCTTTCTTT.

The chain is built from TRBV7-3 and TRBJ1-2; TRBD1 might be the D (6 bases). The CDR3 consists of 13 residues. The V end was cut by 5 bases, the J end by 7 bases, with 14 bases between. CDR1 SGHTA and CDR2 FQGTGA come from the germline V gene. Here the CDR3 reads CASSAGQSSGYTF. The CDR3 bases are TGTGCCAGCAGCGCAGGACAGTCTTCTGGCTACACCTTC. Full variable domain (missing parts from reference TRBV7-3 and TRBJ1-2): GAGVSQTPSNKVTEKGKYVELRCDPISGHTALYWYRQSLGQGPEFLIYFQGTGAADDSGLPNDRFFAVRPEGSVSTLKIQRTERGDSAVYLCASSAGQSSGYTFGSGTRLTVV.

This chain joins TRBV2 and TRBJ1-4; no clear D gene. The CDR3 runs 15 residues. Trimming shortened V by 7 bases and J by 6 bases, and 18 bases separated the two germline ends. The germline gives CDR1 SNHLY, CDR2 FYNNEI. This chain's CDR3 is CASTAQAPGDEKLFF. CDR3 nucleotide sequence: TGTGCCAGCACTGCGCAGGCCCCGGGAGATGAAAAACTGTTTTTT.

J is TRBJ1-2 and V is TRBV4-3; possible D gene TRBD1, 5 bases. V lost 2 bases, J lost 2 bases, and 12 bases lay in between. This CDR3 is 15 amino acids long. Germline lookup yields CDR1 LGHNA and CDR2 YSLEER. DNA of the CDR3: TGCGCCAGCAGCCAAATGGGAAGGGGCAACTATGGCTACACCTTC. This sequence encodes CASSQMGRGNYGYTF.

CDR3 DNA sequence: TGTGCCAGCAGCTTAGGAGGTCAGGAATCTGAAGCTTTCTTT. This codes for CASSLGGQESEAFF. The V gene is TRBV7-9, the J gene TRBJ1-1; D is undetermined. Trimming stripped 1 base from V and 6 bases from J, with 12 bases between. Germline V gene sequence: CDR1 SEHNR, CDR2 FQNEAQ (reference sequence). This CDR3 region has 14 residues.

The CDR3 region is CASSLRGYGYTF. CDR3 coding DNA: TGTGCCAGCAGCTTACGTGGTTATGGCTACACCTTC. The chain is built from TRBV11-2 and TRBJ1-2; no clear D gene. CDR1 and CDR2 (germline): SGHAT, FQNNGV. This CDR3 has 12 amino acids. V shed 2 bases and J shed 5 bases, with 6 bases lying between them.

The CDR3 DNA sequence: TGTGCCAGCAGTCGTTCTCGACAGGGAGAGACCCAGTACTTC. It is translated as CASSRSRQGETQYF. The V gene is TRBV6-5, the J gene TRBJ2-5; the match to TRBD1 covers 7 bases. Germline loops: CDR1 MNHEY, CDR2 SVGAGI. Trimming at V came to 5 bases and at J to 4 bases, leaving 7 bases not matched to a gene. The CDR3 spans 14 residues.

The J gene is TRBJ1-5, the V gene TRBV6-4; 7 bases agree with TRBD1. The CDR3 covers 15 residues. Losses at the gene ends were 4 bases for V and 2 bases for J; bases not matched to a gene: 5. The germline V gene has CDR1 MRHNA and CDR2 SNTAGT. CDR3 in DNA: TGTGCCAGCAGTGTCGACAGGGCGGGCAATCAGCCCCAGCATTTT. It is translated as CASSVDRAGNQPQHF.

This clone has a handful of counts. This chain joins TRBV6-5 and TRBJ2-5, with D possibly being TRBD1 (8 bases). Germline V lookup: CDR1 MNHEY, CDR2 SVGAGI. V dropped 6 bases and J dropped 4 bases, with 18 bases sitting between them. The CDR3 sequence is 15 residues long. CDR3 DNA sequence: TGTGCCAGCAGCTCCTGGAACAGGGGGGGAGAGACCCAGTACTTC. This sequence encodes CASSSWNRGGETQYF.

The rearrangement links TRBV18 to TRBJ1-6; maybe TRBD1 (5 bases). This CDR3 comprises 15 residues. The ends were cut back, 3 bases at V and 7 bases at J, with 13 bases in the middle. Germline assignment: CDR1 KGHSH and CDR2 LQKENI. DNA for the CDR3: TGTGCCAGCTCACCTCCCGGGACGGGGAATTCACCCCTCCACTTT. This gives the protein CASSPPGTGNSPLHF.

This clone was observed once. V and J are TRBV7-9 and TRBJ1-6; no definite D call. This CDR3 spans 17 amino acids. Germline-derived CDR1 and CDR2 are SEHNR and FQNEAQ (reference sequence). Trimming took off 1 base at V and 0 bases at J, with 10 bases between the two ends. In nucleotides, the CDR3 is TGTGCCAGCAGCTTAGGGCCGTTGAGCTCCTATAATTCACCCCTCCACTTT. This sequence encodes CASSLGPLSSYNSPLHF.

The chain has TRBV7-2 and TRBJ2-7; 9 bases agree with TRBD1. The V and J ends lost 1 base and 2 bases, in that order; junction bases with no gene match: 9. The V gene's germline CDR1 is SGHTA and CDR2 FQGNSA. The CDR3 has 17 amino acids. CDR3 amino acids: CASSLGRGQGGAYEQYF. The CDR3 bases are TGTGCCAGCAGCTTAGGGAGGGGACAGGGAGGGGCCTACGAGCAGTACTTC.

The V gene is TRBV6-2 or TRBV6-3, the J gene TRBJ1-1, with D hard to call. The CDR3 extends over 14 amino acids. Trimming left V 0 bases short and J 4 bases short, with 9 bases between. CDR1 and CDR2 (germline): MNHEY, SVGEGT. For the CDR3, the DNA is TGTGCCAGCAGTTACTCACGGGTTGGCACTGAAGCTTTCTTT. This sequence encodes CASSYSRVGTEAFF.

The chain joins TRBV6-2 or TRBV6-3 to TRBJ2-3; 10 positions match TRBD1. The germline V gene encodes CDR1 MNHEY and CDR2 SVGEGT. There are 14 residues in the CDR3. J lost 4 bases, V lost 2 bases, and 0 bases had no gene match. CDR3 DNA sequence: TGTGCCAGCAGTTACGGGACAGGGGCAGATACGCAGTATTTT. It specifies CASSYGTGADTQYF.

The chain combines TRBV4-2 with TRBJ1-3, with D possibly TRBD1 on 6 matching bases. The germline V gene has CDR1 LGHNA and CDR2 YNFKEQ. The CDR3 covers 15 residues. Trimming took off 8 bases at V and 3 bases at J, with 17 bases between the two ends. The CDR3 region has the DNA TGTGCCAGCGCCCGGGGGCAGGGTAGTGGAAACACCATATATTTT. Translation gives CASARGQGSGNTIYF.

The chain is built from TRBV5-8 and TRBJ2-2; D gene uncertain. The CDR3 extends over 13 amino acids. Trimming cost V 3 bases and J 5 bases, with 8 bases left between them. Germline V gives CDR1 SGHTS, CDR2 YDEGEE. The CDR3 bases are TGTGCCAGCAGCTACCTCCGAACCGGGGAGCTGTTTTTT. Encoded protein: CASSYLRTGELFF. The entire variable domain, with the rest obtained from reference TRBV5-8 and TRBJ2-2, is as follows: EAGVTQSPTHLIKTRGQQATLRCSPISGHTSVYWYQQALGLGLQFLLWYDEGEERNRGNFPPRFSGRQFPNYSSELNVNALELEDSALYLCASSYLRTGELFFGEGSRLTVL.

DNA for the CDR3: TGTGCCAGCAGCCAAGACCTGGGGAGGACTGAAGCTTTCTTT. It codes for CASSQDLGRTEAFF. The chain couples TRBV3-1 (or the pseudogene TRBV3-2) to TRBJ1-1; D uncertain. CDR1 and CDR2 from the germline V gene are LGHDT and YNNKEL (reference sequence). V was trimmed by 0 bases and J by 5 bases, leaving 10 bases between them. This CDR3 region has 14 residues.

The DNA of the CDR3 is TGTGCCAGCATACTAGCTACGTACCAAGAGACCCAGTACTTC. Protein: CASILATYQETQYF. V usage is TRBV2 and J usage is TRBJ2-5; a possible D gene is TRBD2 (6 bases). V was clipped by 7 bases and J by 0 bases, with 12 bases between them. Germline V gives CDR1 SNHLY, CDR2 FYNNEI. This CDR3 has 14 residues.

The chain recombines TRBV27 with TRBJ1-2; D possibly corresponds to TRBD1 (6 bases). This CDR3 comprises 13 residues. V was shortened by 5 bases and J by 3 bases, with 10 bases between the two germline ends. Germline V lookup: CDR1 MNHEY, CDR2 SMNVEV (reference sequence). CDR3 nucleotides: TGTGCCAGCAGTCTCCAGGGGTACTATGGCTACACCTTC. Protein product: CASSLQGYYGYTF.

This clone came up a few times. The rearrangement joins TRBV25-1 to TRBJ2-5; TRBD1 matches 9 bases. Unmatched junction bases numbered 9, after V lost 5 bases and J lost 5 bases. The CDR3 consists of 15 residues. The germline gives CDR1 MGHDK, CDR2 SYGVNS. The CDR3 coding sequence is TGTGCCAGCAGTTCCGACAGGGGGGGACTGGAGACCCAGTACTTC. Translating it yields CASSSDRGGLETQYF.

The table lists this clone with a count of one. The gene calls are TRBV19 and TRBJ2-5; D is possibly TRBD2 (5 bases). Germline values: CDR1 LNHDA, CDR2 SQIVND (reference sequence). Trimming removed 5 bases at V and 1 base at J, with 14 bases between. This CDR3 has 15 amino acids. The CDR3 DNA is TGTGCCAGTAGTGAAAGACCCGGGGTCCAAGAGACCCAGTACTTC. Translating gives CASSERPGVQETQYF.